This TCR beta chain derives from a study of T-cell reconstitution after alpha-beta-depleted transplantation in children. Unique molecular identifiers were used to barcode this TCRbeta library. TCRdb re-called the PCR reads with MiXCR, one entry per CDR3 protein. The data hold about 610,000 distinct CDR3 sequences, with 10% observed a single time. Many counts were recorded for this clonotype. The CDR3 contains 15 residues. Between the trimmed V and J ends, which lost 6 bases and 3 bases, there was a span of 15 bases. Germline V CDR1 and CDR2: SGHAT, FQDESV (reference sequence). The TCR sequence derives from a human donor who donated a stem cell graft to a child with acute myeloid leukemia. The source was PBMCs from the stem cell graft donor, collected from the stem cell graft. The chain couples TRBV11-1 to TRBJ2-1; TRBD2 might be the D (7 bases). CDR3 nucleotides: TGTGCCAGCAGGGGCGGGGGCGGACTCTACAATGAGCAGTTCTTC. It codes for CASRGGGGLYNEQFF.